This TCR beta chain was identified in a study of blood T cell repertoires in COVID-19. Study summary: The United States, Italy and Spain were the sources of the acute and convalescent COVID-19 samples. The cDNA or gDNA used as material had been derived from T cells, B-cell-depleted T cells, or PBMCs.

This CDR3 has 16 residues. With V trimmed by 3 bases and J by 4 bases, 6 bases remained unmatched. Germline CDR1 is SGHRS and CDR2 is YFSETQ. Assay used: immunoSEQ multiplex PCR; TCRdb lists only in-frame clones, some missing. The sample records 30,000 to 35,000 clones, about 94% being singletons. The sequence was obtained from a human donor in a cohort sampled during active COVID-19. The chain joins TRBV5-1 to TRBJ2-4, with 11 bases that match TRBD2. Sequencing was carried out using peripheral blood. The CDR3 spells CASSSQTSGAKNIQYF. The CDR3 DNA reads TGCGCCAGCAGCTCCCAGACTAGCGGGGCTAAAAACATTCAGTACTTC.